This TCR beta chain was captured in a study of blood T cell repertoires in COVID-19. Methods used by the authors: Amplifying reference gene primers gave estimates of nucleated cell counts. TCRdb keeps only in-frame clones here, not all; method: immunoSEQ multiplex PCR. Clonal size and the V and J genes are those of that table, whereas D and trimming came from the DNA. The sample gives about 83,000 clones, 86% of which show up once; about a fifth is in the top ten. The CDR3 length is 15 residues. Germline CDR1 reads MDHEN; CDR2 reads SYDVKM. V was pared by 5 bases and J by 2 bases, with 9 bases of the junction left unmatched.

The sequenced material came from peripheral blood. This receptor was identified in an elderly woman in a cohort sampled during active or convalescent COVID-19. The chain combines TRBV28 with TRBJ2-7, with 7 nucleotides matching TRBD2. Written as DNA, the CDR3 is TGTGCCAGCAGTGACAGCGGGACGTACCCCTACGAGCAGTACTTC. It codes for CASSDSGTYPYEQYF. Together with reference TRBV28 and TRBJ2-7, the CDR3 gives the full variable domain: DVKVTQSSRYLVKRTGEKVFLECVQDMDHENMFWYRQDPGLGLRLIYFSYDVKMKEKGDIPEGYSVSREKKERFSLILESASTNQTSMYLCASSDSGTYPYEQYFGPGTRLTVT.